These 10 T cell receptor beta chains originate from one sample sequenced in a study of T cell responses to AZD1222 COVID-19 vaccine. The repertoire was sequenced with immunoSEQ multiplex PCR; TCRdb's copy has only in-frame clones and lacks some. Here the sample spans roughly 78,000 clones, about 82% being singletons. The specimen comprised peripheral blood, sampled on day 0 of AZD1222 vaccination. The source is an adult in good health.

V usage is TRBV18 and J usage is TRBJ2-5; TRBD2 matches at 14 bases. This CDR3 is 16 amino acids long. V shed 4 bases and J 4 bases; nucleotides not matched to a gene: 5. Germline loops: CDR1 KGHSH, CDR2 LQKENI. CDR3 coding DNA: TGTGCCAGCTCACAGGGACTAGCGGGAGCCGGAGAGACCCAGTACTTC. As protein: CASSQGLAGAGETQYF.

This chain connects TRBV2 to TRBJ1-2; the D gene is possibly TRBD1 (6 bases). This CDR3 has 14 residues. Germline V gene data show CDR1 as SNHLY and CDR2 as FYNNEI. Trimming left V 6 bases short and J 4 bases short, with 15 bases between. CDR3 protein: CASSASRGAYGYTF. For the CDR3, the DNA is TGTGCCAGCAGCGCGAGCAGGGGTGCCTATGGCTACACCTTC.

This chain uses TRBV6-5 with TRBJ1-1; a weak D match, TRBD1 (5 bases). CDR3 length equals 15 residues. Germline values: CDR1 MNHEY, CDR2 SVGAGI. V shed 2 bases and J shed 0 bases, with 10 bases lying between them. The DNA of the CDR3 is TGTGCCAGCAGTTACGAGGGGAGGGTGAACACTGAAGCTTTCTTT. Translating gives CASSYEGRVNTEAFF.

The rearrangement links TRBV10-3 to TRBJ1-1, with TRBD1 matching 7 bases. With 6 bases clipped from V and 0 bases from J, the junction kept 4 bases outside the gene matches. Germline V lookup: CDR1 ENHRY, CDR2 SYGVKD. CDR3 length: 14 residues. The CDR3 spells CAISAQGVNTEAFF. CDR3 coding DNA: TGTGCCATCAGCGCCCAGGGGGTGAACACTGAAGCTTTCTTT.

The count of this clone is one. The chain couples TRBV5-1 to TRBJ2-3; weak D call: TRBD1 (5 bases). Germline V gives CDR1 SGHRS, CDR2 YFSETQ. Trimming removed 4 bases at V and 1 base at J, with 10 bases between. The CDR3 runs 14 residues. CDR3 in amino acids: CASSHTTGTDTQYF. CDR3 coding DNA: TGCGCCAGCAGCCACACGACAGGCACAGATACGCAGTATTTT.

This rearrangement joins TRBV27 to TRBJ1-1, with D possibly being TRBD1 (6 bases). V lost 1 base and J lost 6, with 15 bases in between. The germline gives CDR1 MNHEY, CDR2 SMNVEV (reference sequence). This CDR3 is built from 15 residues. The CDR3 coding sequence is TGTGCCAGCAGTTTATTTGGGGGGCAGGGAGCTGAAGCTTTCTTT. The encoded protein is CASSLFGGQGAEAFF.

The chain employs TRBV19 and TRBJ2-6; D unclear. Trimming took off 5 bases at V and 1 base at J, with 12 bases between the two ends. The CDR3 has 16 residues. The germline V gene encodes CDR1 LNHDA and CDR2 SQIVND (reference sequence). CDR3 nucleotide sequence: TGTGCCAGTAGTGAGACGCGTGGGTCTGGGGCCAACGTCCTGACTTTC. Its protein product is CASSETRGSGANVLTF.

This clone was detected only once. The chain combines TRBV5-3 with TRBJ1-6; 8 nucleotides align to TRBD1. TRBV5-3 is given ORF status, its function remaining uncertain. The V gene end was trimmed by 1 base and the J gene end by 7 bases; junction bases not matched to a gene: 19. The CDR3 runs 20 residues. CDR3 in DNA: TGTGCCAGAAGCTTGCAGGGGGCTAGGGGACCTGAGGCGAGCAATTCACCCCTCCACTTT. Residues: CARSLQGARGPEASNSPLHF.

CDR3 residues: CASSVGQLTDTQYF. CDR3 sequence (DNA): TGTGCCAGCAGCGTAGGACAGCTCACAGATACGCAGTATTTT. The chain combines TRBV9 with TRBJ2-3, with a weak D call TRBD1 (5 bases). Germline CDR1 reads SGDLS; CDR2 reads YYNGEE. The CDR3 is 14 amino acids. The V end lost 0 bases, the J end lost 2 bases, and 7 bases lay between the germline ends.

The chain couples TRBV6-5 to TRBJ2-3; 8 nucleotides align to TRBD2. The CDR3 runs 14 residues. V trimming: 8 bases; J trimming: 4 bases; junction bases outside the gene matches: 8. From germline, CDR1 is MNHEY and CDR2 SVGAGI. CDR3 sequence reads: CASGPGGPADTQYF. DNA for the CDR3: TGTGCCAGCGGCCCGGGAGGGCCGGCAGATACGCAGTATTTT.